The rows below give T cell receptor beta chains drawn from one sample of a study of naive and memory T cell subsets. TCRdb redid the calling of the UMI-ligation and nested PCR reads with MiXCR, one entry per CDR3 protein. The repertoire holds 120,000 or so distinct CDR3 sequences, with 35% to 40% as singletons. Material for sequencing was central memory CD4+ T cells from blood. These receptors came from a human donor in good health. The CDR3 runs from the conserved cysteine through the conserved F or W. D genes are given only for firm matches. Clone size is given for some rows only: seen once, a few or many times, or a class if the clone is expanded.

V	J	D	size	CDR3	DNA
TRBV19	TRBJ1-1	.	.	CASSPGWTEAFF	TGTGCCAGTAGTCCAGGGTGGACTGAAGCTTTCTTT
TRBV27	TRBJ2-1	.	.	CASSFGFQYNEQFF	TGTGCCAGCAGTTTCGGTTTTCAGTACAATGAGCAGTTCTTC
TRBV29-1	TRBJ2-5	TRBD2	.	CSARDGTKETQYF	TGCAGCGCCAGGGACGGGACTAAAGAGACCCAGTACTTC
TRBV20-1	TRBJ2-3	.	.	CSATGGGRSNTQYF	TGCAGTGCCACCGGTGGGGGGAGGTCAAATACGCAGTATTTT
TRBV3-1	TRBJ2-1	.	few	CASSHYERTYNEQFF	TGTGCCAGCAGCCACTACGAGCGAACCTACAATGAGCAGTTCTTC
TRBV7-2	TRBJ2-7	TRBD1	.	CASSRTGGSSSYEQYF	TGTGCCAGCAGCCGAACAGGGGGCTCTTCCTCCTACGAGCAGTACTTC
TRBV28	TRBJ2-3	.	.	CASKGRVITDTQYF	TGTGCCAGCAAGGGGCGGGTAATTACAGATACGCAGTATTTT
TRBV19	TRBJ1-5	TRBD1	.	CASSLTGGGNQPQHF	TGTGCCAGTAGTTTAACAGGGGGCGGCAATCAGCCCCAGCATTTT
TRBV29-1	TRBJ2-5	TRBD2	many	CSVRGGLGRKETQYF	TGCAGCGTACGAGGGGGACTAGGGAGAAAAGAGACCCAGTACTTC
TRBV7-2	TRBJ1-4	.	.	CASSWAGVSTNEKLFF	TGTGCCAGCAGCTGGGCCGGGGTGTCGACTAATGAAAAACTGTTTTTT
TRBV12-3/TRBV12-4	TRBJ2-5	.	.	CASSLSGRETQYF	TGTGCCAGCAGTTTGAGTGGAAGAGAGACCCAGTACTTC
TRBV29-1	TRBJ2-1	.	once	CSVERGSGNEQFF	TGCAGCGTTGAAAGAGGTAGTGGAAATGAGCAGTTCTTC
TRBV7-3	TRBJ2-5	.	.	CASSLTGSSETQYF	TGTGCCAGCAGCTTAACAGGATCTAGTGAGACCCAGTACTTC
TRBV20-1	TRBJ2-5	TRBD2	.	CSATLAGVVKTQYF	TGCAGTGCCACACTAGCGGGAGTGGTTAAGACCCAGTACTTC
TRBV6-2/TRBV6-3	TRBJ1-2	.	.	CASRSPLRDGTYGYTF	TGTGCCAGCAGAAGCCCTCTCCGGGACGGAACCTATGGCTACACCTTC
TRBV7-6	TRBJ2-2	TRBD1	.	CASSLVGQPDTGELFF	TGTGCCAGCAGCTTAGTGGGACAGCCGGACACCGGGGAGCTGTTTTTT
TRBV28	TRBJ2-5	.	.	CASSLGVETQYF	TGTGCCAGCAGTTTAGGTGTCGAGACCCAGTACTTC
TRBV10-3	TRBJ2-5	.	.	CAISGIQGGYQETQYF	TGTGCCATCAGTGGTATCCAGGGCGGGTACCAAGAGACCCAGTACTTC
TRBV27	TRBJ2-5	.	.	CASSQTRGFQETQYF	TGTGCCAGCAGCCAAACCCGGGGGTTCCAAGAGACCCAGTACTTC
TRBV6-2/TRBV6-3	TRBJ1-5	.	.	CASSYGRNQPQHF	TGTGCCAGCAGTTACGGCAGGAATCAGCCCCAGCATTTT
TRBV12-3/TRBV12-4	TRBJ2-1	.	.	CASSPRRDNEQFF	TGTGCCAGCAGTCCTCGGAGGGACAATGAGCAGTTCTTC
TRBV29-1	TRBJ2-5	.	many	CSVDRPGETQYF	TGCAGCGTTGACAGGCCGGGGGAGACCCAGTACTTC
TRBV20-1	TRBJ2-5	.	.	CSAASGETQYF	TGCAGTGCTGCGAGCGGAGAGACCCAGTACTTC
TRBV12-3/TRBV12-4	TRBJ2-2	.	.	CASSTRVTGELFF	TGTGCCAGCAGTACCAGGGTCACCGGGGAGCTGTTTTTT
TRBV4-1	TRBJ2-1	.	few	CASSQASVPHEQFF	TGCGCCAGCAGCCAAGCTAGCGTACCGCACGAGCAGTTCTTC
TRBV5-6	TRBJ1-2	TRBD1	.	CASSLDRGHGYTF	TGTGCCAGCAGCTTGGACAGGGGGCATGGCTACACCTTC
TRBV5-4	TRBJ2-5	.	few	CASSLGSQETQYF	TGTGCCAGCAGCTTGGGCAGCCAAGAGACCCAGTACTTC
TRBV20-1	TRBJ2-3	TRBD2	.	CSANHRTSGRTDTQYF	TGCAGTGCGAACCACCGGACTAGCGGGAGAACAGATACGCAGTATTTT
TRBV18	TRBJ2-1	TRBD2	.	CASAYLRSGSSYNEQFF	TGTGCCAGCGCCTACCTAAGAAGCGGGAGTTCCTACAATGAGCAGTTCTTC
TRBV28	TRBJ2-3	.	few	CASSSYKLRSTDTQYF	TGTGCCAGCAGTTCGTATAAGCTTAGGAGCACAGATACGCAGTATTTT
TRBV6-1	TRBJ2-4	.	.	CASSEFLGGGVMNGNIQYF	TGTGCCAGCAGTGAATTCTTGGGGGGCGGGGTTATGAATGGGAACATTCAGTACTTC
TRBV30	TRBJ1-5	.	few	CAWSGQASNQPQHF	TGTGCCTGGAGTGGACAGGCTAGCAATCAGCCCCAGCATTTT
TRBV6-2/TRBV6-3	TRBJ2-7	TRBD2	few	CASRRLAGSDYEQYF	TGTGCCAGCAGAAGACTAGCGGGGAGCGACTACGAGCAGTACTTC
TRBV6-5	TRBJ1-1	.	few	CASSYVAPWGPNTEAFF	TGTGCCAGCAGTTATGTCGCGCCCTGGGGCCCGAACACTGAAGCTTTCTTT
TRBV14	TRBJ2-7	.	.	CASSQLSEQYF	TGTGCCAGCAGCCAGTTGTCCGAGCAGTACTTC
TRBV27	TRBJ1-1	.	few	CASTPRGGEAFF	TGTGCCAGCACCCCGAGGGGAGGAGAAGCTTTCTTT
TRBV29-1	TRBJ2-6	.	.	CSVQGVLGANVLTF	TGCAGCGTCCAAGGGGTTCTGGGGGCCAACGTCCTGACTTTC
TRBV12-3/TRBV12-4	TRBJ1-5	.	.	CASSFTVDQPQHF	TGTGCCAGCAGTTTCACCGTCGATCAGCCCCAGCATTTT
TRBV20-1	TRBJ2-5	TRBD2	.	CSAIPSSGTQYF	TGCAGTGCTATTCCGTCTAGCGGGACCCAGTACTTC
TRBV7-9	TRBJ2-3	TRBD2	many	CASSGGESSTDTQYF	TGTGCCAGCAGCGGGGGGGAGAGTAGCACAGATACGCAGTATTTT
TRBV5-1	TRBJ2-7	.	.	CASSLVQSTYEQYF	TGCGCCAGCAGCTTGGTACAGTCAACCTACGAGCAGTACTTC
TRBV18	TRBJ2-2	.	.	CASSPDLTGELFF	TGTGCCAGCTCCCCCGACCTCACCGGGGAGCTGTTTTTT
TRBV6-1	TRBJ2-1	.	.	CASREGIEQFF	TGTGCCAGCAGAGAAGGGATTGAGCAGTTCTTC
TRBV29-1	TRBJ2-7	TRBD1	.	CSVEDVPGQGAAFYEQYF	TGCAGCGTTGAAGATGTCCCGGGACAGGGGGCGGCATTTTACGAGCAGTACTTC
TRBV6-5	TRBJ1-1	.	.	CASSYSRGGLGTEAFF	TGTGCCAGCAGTTACTCGCGGGGGGGGCTCGGGACTGAAGCTTTCTTT
TRBV25-1	TRBJ2-5	.	.	CASSGWGEETQYF	TGTGCCAGCAGTGGATGGGGAGAAGAGACCCAGTACTTC
TRBV5-1	TRBJ2-5	TRBD1	few	CASSKGQGAKETQYF	TGCGCCAGCAGCAAGGGACAGGGGGCCAAAGAGACCCAGTACTTC
TRBV5-5	TRBJ1-3	.	.	CASSPGAGGGNTIYF	TGTGCCAGCAGCCCGGGGGCCGGCGGGGGAAACACCATATATTTT
TRBV7-9	TRBJ2-7	.	.	CASSLYPAYEQYF	TGTGCCAGCAGCTTATACCCTGCCTACGAGCAGTACTTC
TRBV19	TRBJ2-1	.	.	CATIPRDGYNEQFF	TGTGCCACCATTCCCAGGGATGGCTACAATGAGCAGTTCTTC
TRBV6-6	TRBJ2-4	.	few	CASSPFTLAKNIQYF	TGTGCCAGCAGCCCCTTTACACTAGCCAAAAACATTCAGTACTTC
TRBV5-1	TRBJ1-5	.	once	CASSLGGGQGQPQHF	TGCGCCAGCAGCTTAGGCGGGGGCCAAGGACAGCCCCAGCATTTT